The rows below give T cell receptor beta chains drawn from one sample of a study of blood T cell repertoires in COVID-19. Only in-frame clones appear in the TCRdb table, and some are missing; sequencing was by immunoSEQ multiplex PCR. This table has roughly 100,000 clones, about 88% appearing once. What was sequenced was peripheral blood. The source is a man in his fifties or sixties with active or convalescent COVID-19. Both conserved end residues are part of each CDR3.

v_call: TRBV2
cdr3_aa: CASSDAADTQYF

v_call: TRBV18
cdr3_aa: CASSPGQGFDEKLFF

v_call: TRBV10-3
cdr3_aa: CAISEGQGTENSPLHF

v_call: TRBV30
cdr3_aa: CAWSVFRGPRQPQHF

v_call: TRBV5-6
cdr3_aa: CASSLLGANEQFF

v_call: TRBV15
cdr3_aa: CATSRDPGIVYEQYF

v_call: TRBV12-3/TRBV12-4
cdr3_aa: CASSRTAGTEAFF

v_call: TRBV27
cdr3_aa: CASSLRSPGQGKSVSYEQYF

v_call: TRBV9
cdr3_aa: CASSPGTSGGFYEQYF

v_call: TRBV28
cdr3_aa: CASTFTTGAGYGYTF

v_call: TRBV7-2
cdr3_aa: CASSLLGLAGGKETQYF

v_call: TRBV29-1
cdr3_aa: CSVEDRGLGIGYTF

v_call: TRBV6-6
cdr3_aa: CASSRSTGVGGISNQPQHF

v_call: TRBV9
cdr3_aa: CASSVLLGGELFF

v_call: TRBV15
cdr3_aa: CATSRAGGTGELFF

v_call: TRBV21-1
cdr3_aa: CASTFSRASVGKNIQYF